A selection of T cell receptor beta chains follows, all from one sample in a study of T-cell reconstitution after alpha-beta-depleted transplantation in children. TCRdb recomputed calls from the PCR reads with MiXCR, one row per CDR3 protein. Of hundreds of thousands of distinct CDR3 sequences listed, 15% to 20% are singletons. The source material was PBMCs from the stem cell graft donor, sampled from the stem cell graft. The receptor set was obtained from a human donor who donated a stem cell graft to a child with acute lymphoblastic leukemia. CDR3s include the opening cysteine and the closing phenylalanine or tryptophan. A D gene is named only where the DNA matches it firmly. Clone size is stated in some rows and not others, as once, few, many or a class when expanded.

abundance: few
j_gene: TRBJ1-2
d_gene: TRBD1
v_gene: TRBV13
CDR3nt: TGTGCCAGCAGCTCCGATTTTTTGGACAGGGGGGGCGGCTACACCTTC
CDR3aa: CASSSDFLDRGGGYTF

abundance: NA
j_gene: TRBJ2-7
d_gene: NA
v_gene: TRBV27
CDR3nt: TGTGCCAGCAGTTCCCCTCTTTTATACGAGCAGTACTTC
CDR3aa: CASSSPLLYEQYF

abundance: few
j_gene: TRBJ1-4
d_gene: NA
v_gene: TRBV12-3/TRBV12-4
CDR3nt: TGTGCCAGCAGCCCCCGTCGTCGAAATGAAAAACTGTTTTTT
CDR3aa: CASSPRRRNEKLFF

abundance: few
j_gene: TRBJ2-1
d_gene: TRBD2
v_gene: TRBV11-2
CDR3nt: TGTGCCAGCAGCTTAGGCCCGAACTTGAGACTAGCGGGAGTAAGTAATGAGCAGTTCTTC
CDR3aa: CASSLGPNLRLAGVSNEQFF

abundance: NA
j_gene: TRBJ2-1
d_gene: NA
v_gene: TRBV5-5
CDR3nt: TGTGCCAGCAGCTTGTCAAGCGGTTGGGGTGAGCAGTTCTTC
CDR3aa: CASSLSSGWGEQFF

abundance: few
j_gene: TRBJ1-3
d_gene: NA
v_gene: TRBV27
CDR3nt: TGTGCCAGCAGGAGCGCAGGGAGGCCGAACACCATATATTTT
CDR3aa: CASRSAGRPNTIYF

abundance: few
j_gene: TRBJ1-3
d_gene: TRBD1
v_gene: TRBV7-2
CDR3nt: TGTGCCAGCAGCTTGGGGACCGGGACAGCTGGAAACACCATATATTTT
CDR3aa: CASSLGTGTAGNTIYF

abundance: few
j_gene: TRBJ2-3
d_gene: NA
v_gene: TRBV7-9
CDR3nt: TGTGCCAGCAGTCATCAAACAGATACGCAGTATTTT
CDR3aa: CASSHQTDTQYF

abundance: few
j_gene: TRBJ2-1
d_gene: NA
v_gene: TRBV9
CDR3nt: TGTGCCAGCAGCGTAATGGACATTAGCTCCTACAATGAGCAGTTCTTC
CDR3aa: CASSVMDISSYNEQFF

abundance: NA
j_gene: TRBJ1-3
d_gene: NA
v_gene: TRBV2
CDR3nt: TGTGCCAGCAGGATACAGGGAGGGGAGCTAATCTCTGGAAACACCATATATTTT
CDR3aa: CASRIQGGELISGNTIYF

abundance: few
j_gene: TRBJ2-3
d_gene: TRBD1
v_gene: TRBV20-1
CDR3nt: TGCAGTGCCCGCCCGGACAGGGGCACAGATACGCAGTATTTT
CDR3aa: CSARPDRGTDTQYF

abundance: once
j_gene: TRBJ2-3
d_gene: TRBD1
v_gene: TRBV3-1
CDR3nt: TGTACCATCAGCCCCTACCCTGGACAGGGGGCAATACGAAAGGATACGCAGTATTTT
CDR3aa: CTISPYPGQGAIRKDTQYF

abundance: NA
j_gene: TRBJ2-1
d_gene: NA
v_gene: TRBV15
CDR3nt: TGTGCCACCAGCAGACCGTCTGCGGGACCTCTCTACAATGAGCAGTTCTTC
CDR3aa: CATSRPSAGPLYNEQFF

abundance: NA
j_gene: TRBJ2-5
d_gene: TRBD2
v_gene: TRBV5-1
CDR3nt: TGCGCCAGCAGCCTCCTGAAACGAGCTAGCGGGAGGGAAGAGACCCAGTACTTC
CDR3aa: CASSLLKRASGREETQYF

abundance: NA
j_gene: TRBJ2-1
d_gene: NA
v_gene: TRBV30
CDR3nt: TGTGCCTGGAGTAGGCAACCCACTAATGAGCAGTTCTTC
CDR3aa: CAWSRQPTNEQFF

abundance: NA
j_gene: TRBJ1-2
d_gene: NA
v_gene: TRBV12-3/TRBV12-4
CDR3nt: TGTGCCAGCAGTTCGGGACACCACAATACCCGGTATGGCTACACCTTC
CDR3aa: CASSSGHHNTRYGYTF

abundance: NA
j_gene: TRBJ1-3
d_gene: NA
v_gene: TRBV27
CDR3nt: TGTGCCAGCAGCCCCTCGGCTGGAAACACCATATATTTT
CDR3aa: CASSPSAGNTIYF

abundance: few
j_gene: TRBJ2-7
d_gene: NA
v_gene: TRBV30
CDR3nt: TGTGCCTGGAGTGTAGGTGGACCCTACGAGCAGTACTTC
CDR3aa: CAWSVGGPYEQYF

abundance: few
j_gene: TRBJ2-7
d_gene: TRBD1
v_gene: TRBV29-1
CDR3nt: TGCAGCGTTGAGGTTGGGGACAGGAGCTCCTACGAGCAGTACTTC
CDR3aa: CSVEVGDRSSYEQYF

abundance: NA
j_gene: TRBJ2-7
d_gene: TRBD2
v_gene: TRBV27
CDR3nt: TGTGCCAGCAGTCCCCTACTTAGCGGGGGCTACGAGCAGTACTTC
CDR3aa: CASSPLLSGGYEQYF

abundance: NA
j_gene: TRBJ2-7
d_gene: NA
v_gene: TRBV6-5
CDR3nt: TGTGCCAGCAGTTACTCCGGACTGGGCCCCTACGAGCAGTACTTC
CDR3aa: CASSYSGLGPYEQYF

abundance: few
j_gene: TRBJ2-1
d_gene: TRBD2
v_gene: TRBV4-1
CDR3nt: TGCGCCAGCAGCCCCCCTTTTAGCGGGAGACGGAATGAGCAGTTCTTC
CDR3aa: CASSPPFSGRRNEQFF

abundance: NA
j_gene: TRBJ2-7
d_gene: NA
v_gene: TRBV5-1
CDR3nt: TGCGCCAGCAGCTTCAACGGAGGGGGGCATGCCGAGCAGTACTTC
CDR3aa: CASSFNGGGHAEQYF

abundance: few
j_gene: TRBJ2-7
d_gene: NA
v_gene: TRBV7-2
CDR3nt: TGTGCCAGCAGCCAATCCAGCGGACAATACGAGCAGTACTTC
CDR3aa: CASSQSSGQYEQYF

abundance: once
j_gene: TRBJ1-1
d_gene: TRBD1
v_gene: TRBV5-1
CDR3nt: TGCGCCAGCAGCCGCCGGACAGGGAAAACTGAAGCTTTCTTT
CDR3aa: CASSRRTGKTEAFF

abundance: NA
j_gene: TRBJ2-4
d_gene: TRBD2
v_gene: TRBV7-2
CDR3nt: TGTGCCAGCAGCAAAGGACTAGCGGGAAACAGTCAGTACTTC
CDR3aa: CASSKGLAGNSQYF

abundance: NA
j_gene: TRBJ2-3
d_gene: NA
v_gene: TRBV7-2
CDR3nt: TGTGCCAGCAGCCGGATCCCTGTCCTGTATACGCAGTATTTT
CDR3aa: CASSRIPVLYTQYF

abundance: NA
j_gene: TRBJ2-7
d_gene: NA
v_gene: TRBV20-1
CDR3nt: TGCAGTGCTAGAGATCACTCTAGACCAAGCGGCTCCTACGAGCAGTACTTC
CDR3aa: CSARDHSRPSGSYEQYF

abundance: NA
j_gene: TRBJ2-3
d_gene: NA
v_gene: TRBV24-1
CDR3nt: TGTGCCACCAGTGATTTCGGCACAGATACGCAGTATTTT
CDR3aa: CATSDFGTDTQYF

abundance: few
j_gene: TRBJ2-1
d_gene: TRBD2
v_gene: TRBV12-3/TRBV12-4
CDR3nt: TGTGCCAGCAGTTTAACTAGCGGAATAAACAATGAGCAGTTCTTC
CDR3aa: CASSLTSGINNEQFF

abundance: few
j_gene: TRBJ2-3
d_gene: NA
v_gene: TRBV10-3
CDR3nt: TGTGCCATCAGTGAGTCCTCAGCCAAATCCACAGATACGCAGTATTTT
CDR3aa: CAISESSAKSTDTQYF

abundance: NA
j_gene: TRBJ2-7
d_gene: TRBD2
v_gene: TRBV20-1
CDR3nt: TGCAGTGCCAGTAGCGGGAGTACGGCCGAGCAGTACTTC
CDR3aa: CSASSGSTAEQYF

abundance: NA
j_gene: TRBJ2-3
d_gene: NA
v_gene: TRBV12-3/TRBV12-4
CDR3nt: TGTGCCAGCAGGCCCTCCTCAGCCACAGATACGCAGTATTTT
CDR3aa: CASRPSSATDTQYF

abundance: NA
j_gene: TRBJ2-7
d_gene: TRBD1
v_gene: TRBV10-3
CDR3nt: TGTGCCATGTCCGGGACAGGGGGTTCCGAGCAGTACTTC
CDR3aa: CAMSGTGGSEQYF

abundance: many
j_gene: TRBJ2-7
d_gene: TRBD2
v_gene: TRBV20-1
CDR3nt: TGCAGTGCCACCCCTGAGCGGGAGACCTACGAGCAGTACTTC
CDR3aa: CSATPERETYEQYF

abundance: NA
j_gene: TRBJ1-4
d_gene: TRBD1
v_gene: TRBV5-1
CDR3nt: TGCGCCAGCAGCGCCGACAGGGGTTGGGAAAAACTGTTTTTT
CDR3aa: CASSADRGWEKLFF

abundance: NA
j_gene: TRBJ2-7
d_gene: TRBD1
v_gene: TRBV12-3/TRBV12-4
CDR3nt: TGTGCCAGCAGTTCAGGGGGAAGTCGGATAGAGCAGTACTTC
CDR3aa: CASSSGGSRIEQYF

abundance: few
j_gene: TRBJ1-1
d_gene: NA
v_gene: TRBV7-8
CDR3nt: TGTGCCAGCAGCTTAGCTTTAAGACCTTTCGCAGGAGCGAGGAACACTGAAGCTTTCTTT
CDR3aa: CASSLALRPFAGARNTEAFF

abundance: NA
j_gene: TRBJ2-7
d_gene: TRBD1
v_gene: TRBV7-6
CDR3nt: TGTGCCAGCAGCACCCCGAACCGGGACAGCTCCTACGAGCAGTACTTC
CDR3aa: CASSTPNRDSSYEQYF

abundance: NA
j_gene: TRBJ1-2
d_gene: NA
v_gene: TRBV19
CDR3nt: TGTGCCAGTATTGACAGGACCTATGGCTACACCTTC
CDR3aa: CASIDRTYGYTF

abundance: few
j_gene: TRBJ2-7
d_gene: TRBD2
v_gene: TRBV12-3/TRBV12-4
CDR3nt: TGTGCCAGCAGTTTCGGAAGAACTAGCGGCTACGAGCAGTACTTC
CDR3aa: CASSFGRTSGYEQYF

abundance: few
j_gene: TRBJ1-6
d_gene: NA
v_gene: TRBV6-5
CDR3nt: TGTGCCAGCAGTTACGAGAAGAATTCACCCCTCCACTTT
CDR3aa: CASSYEKNSPLHF

abundance: few
j_gene: TRBJ1-5
d_gene: NA
v_gene: TRBV29-1
CDR3nt: TGCAGCGTTGACGGGGGGCGAGGACAGCCCCAGCATTTT
CDR3aa: CSVDGGRGQPQHF

abundance: few
j_gene: TRBJ2-1
d_gene: TRBD2
v_gene: TRBV4-1
CDR3nt: TGCGCCAGCAGCCAAGATCCTCCCCTACTAGCGGGAGCCTACAATGAGCAGTTCTTC
CDR3aa: CASSQDPPLLAGAYNEQFF

abundance: NA
j_gene: TRBJ2-3
d_gene: NA
v_gene: TRBV4-1
CDR3nt: TGCGCCAGCAGCCAAGTTGGAAGGGGGAGGACAACAGATACGCAGTATTTT
CDR3aa: CASSQVGRGRTTDTQYF

abundance: NA
j_gene: TRBJ2-1
d_gene: TRBD2
v_gene: TRBV6-4
CDR3nt: TGTGCCAGCAGTGGGACTAGCGGGAGGTCCAATGAGCAGTTCTTC
CDR3aa: CASSGTSGRSNEQFF

abundance: once
j_gene: TRBJ2-1
d_gene: NA
v_gene: TRBV10-1
CDR3nt: TGCGCCAGCAGTGACCCTTGGCTAGCCCCCTACAATGAGCAGTTCTTC
CDR3aa: CASSDPWLAPYNEQFF

abundance: NA
j_gene: TRBJ2-1
d_gene: TRBD2
v_gene: TRBV20-1
CDR3nt: TGCAGTGCCCGACCAAGGACTAGCGGGATCTCCAATGAGCAGTTCTTC
CDR3aa: CSARPRTSGISNEQFF

abundance: few
j_gene: TRBJ2-1
d_gene: TRBD2
v_gene: TRBV20-1
CDR3nt: TGCAGTGCTTGGGGTAGGACTAGCGGGAGACCGGGTGAGCAGTTCTTC
CDR3aa: CSAWGRTSGRPGEQFF

abundance: NA
j_gene: TRBJ2-7
d_gene: NA
v_gene: TRBV19
CDR3nt: TGTGCCAGTAGTCAAGGACCGCTTGGGCAGTACTTC
CDR3aa: CASSQGPLGQYF

abundance: few
j_gene: TRBJ2-2
d_gene: NA
v_gene: TRBV5-1
CDR3nt: TGCGCCAGCAGCGAGGACGGGAGCGGGGAGCTGTTTTTT
CDR3aa: CASSEDGSGELFF

abundance: NA
j_gene: TRBJ2-1
d_gene: NA
v_gene: TRBV19
CDR3nt: TGTGCCAGAAAGACAGGCCCCGACCAGCAGTTCTTC
CDR3aa: CARKTGPDQQFF

abundance: NA
j_gene: TRBJ1-1
d_gene: TRBD1
v_gene: TRBV7-2
CDR3nt: TGTGCCAGCAGCCCTTTACAGGGGTTTACTGAAGCTTTCTTT
CDR3aa: CASSPLQGFTEAFF

abundance: NA
j_gene: TRBJ2-7
d_gene: TRBD2
v_gene: TRBV7-8
CDR3nt: TGTGCCAGCAGCTTAGCGGGAGGGAGAGGCTCCTACGAGCAGTACTTC
CDR3aa: CASSLAGGRGSYEQYF

abundance: few
j_gene: TRBJ2-1
d_gene: NA
v_gene: TRBV5-6
CDR3nt: TGTGCCAGCAGCGCACAGGGGAGGGAGTTCTTC
CDR3aa: CASSAQGREFF

abundance: NA
j_gene: TRBJ2-3
d_gene: TRBD1
v_gene: TRBV7-3
CDR3nt: TGTGCCAGCAGCTCCGGGGTGGGGACAGGGGGAGGAGATACGCAGTATTTT
CDR3aa: CASSSGVGTGGGDTQYF

abundance: NA
j_gene: TRBJ2-1
d_gene: TRBD2
v_gene: TRBV11-2
CDR3nt: TGTGCCAGCAGCCCCCCGGGGCTAGCGGGAGGGTTATCCTACAATGAGCAGTTCTTC
CDR3aa: CASSPPGLAGGLSYNEQFF

abundance: few
j_gene: TRBJ2-2
d_gene: NA
v_gene: TRBV20-1
CDR3nt: TGCAGTGCGGGGACGGTCGCGAACACCGGGGAGCTGTTTTTT
CDR3aa: CSAGTVANTGELFF

abundance: few
j_gene: TRBJ2-3
d_gene: NA
v_gene: TRBV20-1
CDR3nt: TGCAGTGCTAGAGTAGTATCCGGAGATACGCAGTATTTT
CDR3aa: CSARVVSGDTQYF

abundance: few
j_gene: TRBJ2-7
d_gene: TRBD2
v_gene: TRBV12-5
CDR3nt: TGTGCTAGTGGTTTGGTATTGGGACTAGCGGCGAAAACTACCTACGAGCAGTACTTC
CDR3aa: CASGLVLGLAAKTTYEQYF